This section outlines one T cell receptor (beta chain) sequence together with its context. Its specificity is unknown. Sequencing used immunoSEQ multiplex PCR; TCRdb keeps in-frame clones, though not all of them. The sample consists of roughly 100,000 clones, around 87% of them appearing once. The source of the sample is a study of cytomegalovirus exposure and HLA in healthy donors. Findings of the study overall: Reports credit the classifier with highly specific, highly sensitive diagnosis of cytomegalovirus status.

Germline CDR1 and CDR2: LNHNV and YYDKDF (reference sequence). The CDR3 is 13 amino acids. V lost 7 bases and J lost 7; bases outside the gene matches: 7. The chain joins TRBV15 to TRBJ1-3; TRBD1 matches at 7 bases. The clonotype comes from a woman aged 18-29 years in good health and CMV-seropositive. Sequenced: PBMCs. The CDR3, as DNA: TGTGCCACCAAGACAGGGAGAAGGAACACCATATATTTT. Its protein is CATKTGRRNTIYF.